This T cell receptor (beta chain) is drawn from a study of blood T cell repertoires in COVID-19. Study details: Sources were T cells, B-cell-depleted T cells, or PBMCs; the material itself was cDNA or gDNA.

Profiling relied on immunoSEQ multiplex PCR, and the TCRdb table lists in-frame clones only, not all of them. The sample has about 130,000 clones; more than 75% are singletons. The CDR3 has 14 residues. V was pared by 5 bases and J by 8 bases, with 7 bases of the junction left unmatched. Germline CDR1 SGHTA, CDR2 FQGNSA. The chain links TRBV7-2 to TRBJ2-1; 9 bases map to TRBD2. Sequencing was carried out using peripheral blood. This clonotype was obtained from a man aged 50-59 years with active COVID-19. This CDR3 is CASSPTGLADEQFF. CDR3 bases: TGTGCCAGCAGCCCAACGGGACTAGCAGATGAGCAGTTCTTC.